Below, 8 T cell receptor beta chains from the same sample are listed, as sequenced in a study of CD8+CD57+ T cells in acquired aplastic anemia. Genomic DNA provided the template from which TCR beta VDJ and CDR3 profiles were obtained. In TCRdb, the reads were re-called with MiXCR into one record per CDR3 protein. The sample holds some 180,000 distinct CDR3 sequences; approximately 49% are singletons and the top ten take approximately 2.9%. Sample: sorted CD4+, CD8+, or CD8+CD57+ T cells (not recorded which) from PBMCs. All receptors come from a human donor in good health.

The rearrangement links TRBV2 to TRBJ1-2; 8 bases are shared with TRBD1. The germline gives CDR1 SNHLY, CDR2 FYNNEI. The CDR3 is 12 residues long. The V segment lost 6 bases and the J segment 6 bases; nucleotides outside the gene matches: 3. The CDR3 here is CASRDRVNGYTF. The CDR3 DNA reads as TGTGCCAGCAGGGACAGGGTAAATGGCTACACCTTC.

The V gene is TRBV10-3, the J gene TRBJ2-2, with D perhaps TRBD1 (6 bases). V lost 11 bases and J 2 bases, leaving 15 bases between the germline ends. CDR1 ENHRY and CDR2 SYGVKD come from the germline V gene. This CDR3 region has 14 residues. CDR3 sequence: CASHRDNNTGELFF. DNA for the CDR3: TGTGCCTCGCACCGGGACAACAACACCGGGGAGCTGTTTTTT.

This clonotype was seen a few times. This chain joins TRBV10-3 and TRBJ2-1; 8 bases line up with TRBD2. The germline CDR1 and CDR2 sequences are ENHRY and SYGVKD. V lost 3 bases, J lost 7 bases, and 5 bases stayed unmatched. This CDR3 has 14 amino acids. CDR3 amino acids: CAISESGGLNEQFF. The CDR3, as DNA: TGTGCCATCAGTGAAAGCGGGGGCCTGAATGAGCAGTTCTTC.

The rearrangement joins TRBV9 to TRBJ1-6; D uncertain. Germline loops: CDR1 SGDLS, CDR2 YYNGEE. V gave up 0 bases and J gave up 7 bases, with 2 bases separating them. CDR3 length: 12 residues. The CDR3 here is CASSVANSPLHF. The CDR3, as DNA: TGTGCCAGCAGCGTAGCGAATTCACCCCTCCACTTT. Filled out from reference TRBV9 and TRBJ1-6, the complete variable domain reads DSGVTQTPKHLITATGQRVTLRCSPRSGDLSVYWYQQSLDQGLQFLIQYYNGEERAKGNILERFSAQQFPDLHSELNLSSLELGDSALYFCASSVANSPLHFGNGTRLTVT.

The chain has TRBV11-2 and TRBJ2-7, with 12 bases lining up with TRBD2. The V segment lost 6 bases and the J segment 4 bases; nucleotides outside the gene matches: 4. CDR1 is SGHAT, CDR2 FQNNGV, per germline. This CDR3 comprises 14 residues. CDR3 region: CASRALAGGYEQYF. The CDR3 coding sequence is TGTGCCAGCAGGGCCCTAGCGGGGGGGTACGAGCAGTACTTC.

The chain employs TRBV10-3 and TRBJ2-2; weak D call: TRBD2 (5 bases). This CDR3 is built from 11 residues. Trimming stripped 10 bases from V and 7 bases from J, with 10 bases between. Germline values: CDR1 ENHRY, CDR2 SYGVKD. CDR3 loop: CATSGLGELFF. The DNA for the CDR3 is TGTGCCACCTCAGGACTCGGGGAGCTGTTTTTT.

This clonotype was seen repeatedly, ten times or more. The chain couples TRBV20-1 to TRBJ2-1, with 7 bases aligning to TRBD2. The CDR3 length is 16 residues. V shed 0 bases, J shed 5 bases, and the junction held 10 bases outside the gene matches. The V gene's germline CDR1 is DFQATT and CDR2 SNEGSKA (reference sequence). In DNA form, the CDR3 reads TGCAGTGCTAGAGACAGCGGGATAGGGTATGACAATGAGCAGTTCTTC. Residues: CSARDSGIGYDNEQFF.

This clonotype was observed many times. The rearrangement uses TRBV11-2 and TRBJ2-7, with D tentatively TRBD2 (8 bases). The V end was cut by 6 bases, the J end by 6 bases, with 27 bases between. Germline CDR1 reads SGHAT; CDR2 reads FQNNGV. This CDR3 contains 17 residues. DNA for the CDR3: TGTGCCAGCAGTCCAGCCCAGACTAGCGTCCGACAGGGCGAGCAGTACTTC. It is translated as CASSPAQTSVRQGEQYF.